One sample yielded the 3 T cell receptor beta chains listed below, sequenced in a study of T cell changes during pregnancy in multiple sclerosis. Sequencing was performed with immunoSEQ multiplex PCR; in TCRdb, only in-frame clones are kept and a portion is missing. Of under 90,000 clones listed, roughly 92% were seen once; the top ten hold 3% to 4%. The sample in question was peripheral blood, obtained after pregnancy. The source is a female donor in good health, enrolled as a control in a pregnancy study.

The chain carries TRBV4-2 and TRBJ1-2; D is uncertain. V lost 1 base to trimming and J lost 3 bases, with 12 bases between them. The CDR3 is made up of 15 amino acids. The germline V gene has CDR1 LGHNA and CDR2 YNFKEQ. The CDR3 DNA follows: TGTGCCAGCAGCCAAGTGTCCGGGGTCTACTATGGCTACACCTTC. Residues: CASSQVSGVYYGYTF.

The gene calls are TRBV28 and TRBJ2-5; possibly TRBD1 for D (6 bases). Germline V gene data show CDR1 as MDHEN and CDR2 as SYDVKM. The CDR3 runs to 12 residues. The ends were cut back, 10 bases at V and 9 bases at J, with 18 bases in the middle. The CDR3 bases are TGTGCCACCCAAACAGGGCCTTGGGCCCAGTACTTC. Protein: CATQTGPWAQYF.

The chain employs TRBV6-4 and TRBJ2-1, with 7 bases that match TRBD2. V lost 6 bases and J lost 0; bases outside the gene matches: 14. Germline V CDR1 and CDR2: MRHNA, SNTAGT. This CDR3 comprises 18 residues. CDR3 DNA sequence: TGTGCCAGCAGAATCCCCTATGGGGGGGTGAGCTCCTACAATGAGCAGTTCTTC. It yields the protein CASRIPYGGVSSYNEQFF.